This TCR beta chain was captured by sequencing in a study of cytomegalovirus exposure and HLA in healthy donors. General observations from the study: The study carried out a later analysis of TCR beta sequences. It associated some 15,000 of them with specific HLA alleles at a false discovery rate of 0.05. About 87% or about 30% of the time was how often most TCR beta V segments were productive, according to an earlier analysis. Among donors in an Asian-associated ancestry cluster, a later analysis reportedly found fewer N-insertions than the roughly 610-donor mean.

Regarding this clone: The antigen is unknown.

The PCR ran on 60 Vbeta and 13 Jbeta primers. The protocol was immunoSEQ multiplex PCR, while the TCRdb copy is restricted to in-frame clones and leaves out a portion. The sample table sets out under 90,000 clones. The germline gives CDR1 SGHAT, CDR2 FQNNGV. The CDR3 spans 15 residues. With 5 bases removed from V and 3 bases from J, the gap between germline ends came to 15 bases. Sequenced material: PBMCs. The V gene is TRBV11-2, the J gene TRBJ2-3; TRBD2 is a possible D gene (6 bases). This sequence originates from a man in his fifties or sixties in good health and CMV-seropositive. The CDR3 region is CASSVGNSGTDTQYF. The CDR3 DNA reads as TGTGCCAGCAGCGTGGGGAACAGCGGGACAGATACGCAGTATTTT.